The 22 T cell receptor beta chains reported below all come from one sample, sequenced in a study of response to subunit inactivated influenza vaccine. TCRdb processed the RT-PCR reads anew with MiXCR; each CDR3 protein has one entry. Of hundreds of thousands of distinct CDR3 sequences listed, 14% are singletons. Sequences were derived from PBMCs from blood, sampled 14 to 15 days before vaccination. The receptors shown here come from a man between 45 and 60 years old who received an inactivated influenza vaccine.

The chain has TRBV6-1 and TRBJ2-1; D uncertain. This CDR3 comprises 15 residues. Trimming left V 4 bases short and J 0 bases short, with 10 bases between. Germline V CDR1 and CDR2: MNHNS, SASEGT. This CDR3 is CASSGRKSSYNEQFF. Written as DNA, the CDR3 is TGTGCCAGCAGTGGACGGAAAAGCTCCTACAATGAGCAGTTCTTC.

In this sample, this clonotype turned up a few times. The gene calls are TRBV27 and TRBJ2-1; possibly TRBD2 for D (6 bases). The germline CDR1 and CDR2 sequences are MNHEY and SMNVEV (reference sequence). The length of the CDR3 is 14 residues. With 5 bases removed from V and 6 bases from J, the gap between germline ends came to 14 bases. The CDR3 region is CASSPTLASNEQFF. The DNA for the CDR3 is TGTGCCAGCAGTCCCACCCTAGCGAGCAATGAGCAGTTCTTC.

The sample holds a few counts of this clonotype. The chain carries TRBV20-1 and TRBJ2-3; D not resolved. V was clipped by 3 bases and J by 0 bases, with 13 bases between them. Per the germline V gene, CDR1 is DFQATT and CDR2 is SNEGSKA (reference sequence). The CDR3 runs to 15 residues. CDR3 bases: TGCAGTGCTAGTAGGGTAGGCCCCAGCACAGATACGCAGTATTTT. Translation gives CSASRVGPSTDTQYF.

This clonotype appeared a few times. This chain uses TRBV5-5 with TRBJ1-4; no reliable D call. V lost 0 bases and J 8 bases, leaving 8 bases between the germline ends. The CDR3 is 13 amino acids. Germline CDR1 reads SGHKS; CDR2 reads YYEKEE (reference sequence). This CDR3 is CASSLGLSEKLFF. The CDR3 DNA follows: TGTGCCAGCAGCTTGGGGCTCTCAGAAAAACTGTTTTTT.

This clonotype was detected only a few times. This chain uses TRBV7-9 with TRBJ2-5; no clear D gene. Trimming pared 5 bases from V and 7 bases from J, leaving 11 bases between. There are 12 residues in the CDR3. Germline CDR1 is SEHNR and CDR2 is FQNEAQ (reference sequence). For the CDR3, the DNA is TGTGCCAGCAGCCGTGATACGGGGACCCAGTACTTC. Its protein product is CASSRDTGTQYF.

This clonotype was seen ten or more times. CDR3: CSATGESYNSPLHF. The CDR3 DNA sequence: TGCAGTGCTACGGGCGAGTCCTATAATTCACCCCTCCACTTT. V and J are TRBV20-1 and TRBJ1-6, with D uncertain. CDR3 length equals 14 residues. The germline V gene encodes CDR1 DFQATT and CDR2 SNEGSKA (reference sequence). V lost 4 bases to trimming and J lost 1 base, with 8 bases between them.

This clonotype was detected a few times. This sequence joins TRBV20-1 and TRBJ2-7; D is uncertain. V was clipped by 0 bases and J by 9 bases, with 9 bases between them. Germline assignment: CDR1 DFQATT and CDR2 SNEGSKA (reference sequence). CDR3 size: 11 residues. The CDR3 DNA reads as TGCAGTGCTAGAGACCCCCCTGGGCAGTACTTC. It translates to CSARDPPGQYF.

This clonotype was seen repeatedly, ten times or more. The V gene is TRBV7-8, the J gene TRBJ2-5, with unresolved D. Trimming cost V 2 bases and J 1 base, with 11 bases left between them. The CDR3 is 15 amino acids. Germline-derived CDR1 and CDR2 are SGHVS and FQNEAQ. The CDR3 region has the DNA TGTGCCAGCAGCTTAACTCGACCTATCCAAGAGACCCAGTACTTC. Translating gives CASSLTRPIQETQYF. Combining the CDR3 with reference TRBV7-8 and TRBJ2-5 gives the whole variable domain GAGVSQSPRYKVAKRGQDVALRCDPISGHVSLFWYQQALGQGPEFLTYFQNEAQLDKSGLPSDRFFAERPEGSVSTLKIQRTQQEDSAVYLCASSLTRPIQETQYFGPGTRLLVL.

This clonotype was recorded at least ten times. The J gene is TRBJ2-1, the V gene TRBV7-9; 9 positions match TRBD2. V dropped 2 bases and J dropped 6; count of bases not matched to a gene: 2. Germline V gene data show CDR1 as SEHNR and CDR2 as FQNEAQ (reference sequence). This CDR3 comprises 14 residues. CDR3 in DNA: TGTGCCAGCAGCTTACTAGCGGGGACCAATGAGCAGTTCTTC. The encoded protein is CASSLLAGTNEQFF.

V usage is TRBV7-2 and J usage is TRBJ2-5; 7 nucleotides line up with TRBD2. Unmatched junction bases numbered 0, after V lost 4 bases and J lost 4 bases. The germline CDR1 and CDR2 sequences are SGHTA and FQGNSA. The CDR3 is 12 residues long. The CDR3: CASSWGGETQYF. The CDR3 DNA sequence: TGTGCCAGCAGCTGGGGGGGAGAGACCCAGTACTTC.

This rearrangement joins TRBV11-3 to TRBJ2-7; 11 bases fit TRBD2. The CDR3 runs to 13 residues. In germline, CDR1 is SGHNT, CDR2 YENEEA. The V gene end was trimmed by 3 bases and the J gene end by 6 bases; junction bases not matched to a gene: 1. The CDR3 DNA reads as TGTGCCAGCAGCTTTGGACTAGCGGGCGAGCAGTACTTC. Translated: CASSFGLAGEQYF.

V gene TRBV4-1 combines with J gene TRBJ2-2; 7 positions match TRBD1. The ends lost 0 bases at V and 4 bases at J; junction bases unmatched: 5. The CDR3 runs 16 residues. Germline CDR1 is MGHRA and CDR2 is YSYEKL. DNA of the CDR3: TGCGCCAGCAGCCAAGATTTAGGGGGCCGCACCGGGGAGCTGTTTTTT. Its protein product is CASSQDLGGRTGELFF.

This clonotype showed up just a few times. This chain joins TRBV4-3 and TRBJ2-1, with a tentative D call TRBD1 (5 bases). CDR1 LGHNA and CDR2 YSLEER come from the germline V gene. The germline V and J ends were trimmed by 4 bases and 0 bases, with 13 bases remaining between them. The CDR3 is 16 amino acids. CDR3 coding DNA: TGCGCCAGCAGCCGTGACAGCCAGAGCTCCTACAATGAGCAGTTCTTC. It translates to CASSRDSQSSYNEQFF.

The chain carries TRBV12-3 or TRBV12-4 and TRBJ2-5; D unresolved. Trimming stripped 6 bases from V and 6 bases from J, with 11 bases between. The CDR3 length is 12 residues. CDR3 nucleotides: TGTGCCAGCAGCACGGACCGCCAGACCCAGTACTTC. This translates into CASSTDRQTQYF.

In this sample, this clonotype turned up a few times. The chain recombines TRBV19 with TRBJ2-1; 7 nucleotides agree with TRBD1. The CDR3 runs 15 residues. J lost 6 bases, V lost 4 bases, and 9 bases had no gene match. Germline CDR1 is LNHDA and CDR2 is SQIVND (reference sequence). The CDR3 reads CASSTYRGEGNEQFF. The CDR3 DNA reads as TGTGCCAGTAGTACCTACAGGGGAGAGGGCAATGAGCAGTTCTTC.

The J gene is TRBJ2-1, the V gene TRBV28; no clear D gene. CDR3 length equals 12 residues. Trimming took off 6 bases at V and 5 bases at J, with 8 bases between the two ends. Germline CDR1 and CDR2: MDHEN and SYDVKM. The CDR3 spells CASRTTHNEQFF. The CDR3 DNA follows: TGTGCCAGCAGGACGACACACAATGAGCAGTTCTTC.

This clonotype was seen only a few times. This chain joins TRBV12-5 and TRBJ2-7; 7 nucleotides match TRBD2. This CDR3 region has 13 residues. The germline V gene encodes CDR1 LGHNT and CDR2 FRNRAP. V was clipped by 5 bases and J by 5 bases; unmatched bases: 6. The CDR3 loop is CASGPPGGHEQYF. CDR3 DNA: TGTGCTAGTGGTCCCCCGGGGGGACACGAGCAGTACTTC.

The chain uses TRBV12-3 or TRBV12-4 and TRBJ1-2, with D perhaps matching TRBD1 (6 bases). Trimming took 6 bases from V and 4 from J, leaving 12 bases between them. The CDR3 extends over 13 amino acids. The CDR3 sequence is CASSIDRTYGYTF. CDR3 nucleotide sequence: TGTGCCAGCAGCATCGACAGGACCTATGGCTACACCTTC.

This clonotype has a handful of counts. The rearrangement uses TRBV7-2 and TRBJ2-1, with 8 nucleotides matching TRBD2. With V trimmed by 3 bases and J by 9 bases, 16 bases remained unmatched. From germline, CDR1 is SGHTA and CDR2 FQGNSA. The CDR3 runs 17 residues. This CDR3 reads CASSFWGGSGRIGEQFF. As DNA, the CDR3 is TGTGCCAGCAGCTTCTGGGGAGGAAGCGGGAGAATCGGTGAGCAGTTCTTC.

This clonotype was seen repeatedly, ten times or more. The gene calls are TRBV14 and TRBJ2-2, with TRBD2 matching over 8 bases. This CDR3 has 16 amino acids. The ends lost 4 bases at V and 7 bases at J; junction bases unmatched: 11. Germline V gene data show CDR1 as SGHDN and CDR2 as FVKESK. As DNA, the CDR3 is TGTGCCAGCAGCCCCTTGATAGCGGGGTCCTACGGGGAGCTGTTTTTT. Protein product: CASSPLIAGSYGELFF.

The genes are TRBV20-1 and TRBJ2-7, with D perhaps TRBD1 (6 bases). The CDR3 spans 13 residues. Germline lookup yields CDR1 DFQATT and CDR2 SNEGSKA (reference sequence). The ends were cut back, 5 bases at V and 2 bases at J, with 13 bases in the middle. The CDR3 sequence is CSAAVGAAYEQYF. In nucleotides, the CDR3 is TGCAGTGCTGCAGTGGGGGCCGCCTACGAGCAGTACTTC.

CDR3 DNA: TGCAGTGCTAGTTCAGGACAGGGGGCCGGAGCGAGGGGGCCGGAGACCCAGTACTTC. Its translation: CSASSGQGAGARGPETQYF. J is TRBJ2-5 and V is TRBV20-1; 11 bases line up with TRBD1. Germline assignment: CDR1 DFQATT and CDR2 SNEGSKA (reference sequence). The CDR3 is 19 amino acids. The V gene end was trimmed by 3 bases and the J gene end by 5 bases; junction bases not matched to a gene: 20.